This T cell receptor (beta chain) comes out of a study of spatial heterogeneity in lung cancer. On the study more broadly: In the raw reads, each unique TCR and UMI combination was present more than ten times on average. Study-level points and caveats: Expanded alpha and beta TCR counts within tumors tracked tumor mutation counts.

On this clonotype: The antigen remains undetermined.

The library protocol tagged each TCR cDNA with a unique molecular identifier. MiXCR was run by TCRdb on the 5' RACE reads, yielding one entry per CDR3 protein. Of 3,000 to 3,500 distinct CDR3 sequences detected, 15% to 20% appear once; the ten largest clones hold over 9.5%. V was pared by 4 bases and J by 1 base, with 2 bases of the junction left unmatched. The CDR3 is made up of 16 amino acids. The V gene's germline CDR1 is LGHNA and CDR2 YSLEER. Noted time point: sample taken at primary tumor resection. Donors were 72 untreated early-stage non-small cell lung cancer patients. This clonotype was sampled from a male donor with early-stage non-small cell lung cancer. This chain links TRBV4-3 with TRBJ1-4; TRBD1 matches at 11 bases. The material sequenced was lung tumor tissue, taken at surgery. CDR3 DNA: TGCGCCAGCAGCCGGGACAGGGGGGGAACTAATGAAAAACTGTTTTTT. It codes for CASSRDRGGTNEKLFF.